This TCR beta chain was identified during a study of T cell repertoires in cytomegalovirus infection. Overall study context: Public TCR beta signatures provided an indication of both CMV infection and a matching HLA type. Broader study findings: CMV-specific TCR beta clonotypes restricted by HLA-C were the ones dominating the ex vivo response. Summed frequency of public TCR beta families distinguished CMV carriers with the relevant HLA.

TCRdb re-called the reads with MiXCR, one entry per CDR3 protein. The table shows approximately 240,000 distinct CDR3 sequences, with approximately 13% occurring only once. This clonotype was counted ten times or more. Its antigen is not known. The CDR3 length is 15 residues. The germline V and J ends were trimmed by 3 bases and 4 bases, with 13 bases remaining between them. The clonotype originates from a human donor in good health (CMV status not recorded). Some clones in this sample may be carry-over from other donors' samples. Material for sequencing was PBMCs. The chain has TRBV12-3 or TRBV12-4 and TRBJ1-5; D remains unclear. The CDR3 nucleotides read TGTGCCAGCAGTTTCGGGGAACTCATGAATCAGCCCCAGCATTTT. Amino acids: CASSFGELMNQPQHF.